A single sample gave rise to the 16 T cell receptor beta chains below, sequenced in a study of Ad26.COV2.S vaccination and SARS-CoV-2 variants. Treatment in this sample: around 19 received Ad26.COV2.S at low or high dose, single or two shots; several received placebo; per-sample allocation not given. The samples were gathered on day 63 after the first injection of vaccine or placebo. The table came from immunoSEQ multiplex PCR; TCRdb's copy has only in-frame clones and leaves some out. Here the sample spans 510,000 or so clones, approximately 88% being singletons. Specimen: peripheral blood, collected in a trial of Ad26.COV2.S vaccine versus placebo. These receptors came from a person aged 18 to 65 who received the Ad26.COV2.S COVID-19 vaccine or a placebo.

The J gene is TRBJ2-1, the V gene TRBV7-2; the D gene could be TRBD1 or TRBD2 (5 bases each). V was clipped by 5 bases and J by 15 bases, with 20 bases between them. CDR3 length equals 13 residues. Germline CDR1 reads SGHTA; CDR2 reads FQGNSA. The CDR3 bases are TGTGCCAGCAGCCCAGGACGGGGCTATACGGTGTTCTTC. Residues: CASSPGRGYTVFF.

The chain has TRBV10-3 and TRBJ1-1; TRBD1 is a possible D gene (5 bases). V lost 0 bases to trimming and J lost 8 bases, with 10 bases between them. The CDR3 contains 13 residues. Germline CDR1 and CDR2: ENHRY and SYGVKD. In nucleotides, the CDR3 is TGTGCCATCAGTGAGTCGGTGGGACCCGAAGCTTTCTTT. Translated: CAISESVGPEAFF.

Comment on this clone: Different DNA sequences within this sample yield the same CDR3. J is TRBJ2-7 and V is TRBV5-4; D is perhaps TRBD1 (5 bases). Trimming shortened V by 0 bases and J by 1 base, and 8 bases separated the two germline ends. The CDR3 is 14 residues long. Germline loops: CDR1 SGHNT, CDR2 YYREEE (reference sequence). This CDR3 reads CASSLGQGSYEQYF. CDR3 nucleotide sequence: TGTGCCAGCAGCTTGGGGCAGGGTTCCTACGAGCAGTACTTC.

The rearrangement links TRBV30 to TRBJ2-4; TRBD2 matches at 12 bases. V lost 2 bases, J lost 2 bases, and 22 bases stayed unmatched. CDR1 is GTSNPN and CDR2 is SVGIG in the germline V gene (reference sequence). This CDR3 comprises 22 residues. The CDR3 nucleotides are TGTGCCTGGAGTTTCCGCCCTAGGACTAGCGGGACAGGGGCGGGAACCAAAAACATTCAGTACTTC. It yields the protein CAWSFRPRTSGTGAGTKNIQYF.

CDR3 DNA: TGTGCCAGCTCGGCCGTCACAGATACGCAGTATTTT. Translating gives CASSAVTDTQYF. The chain has TRBV3-1 (or the pseudogene TRBV3-2) and TRBJ2-3; D gene uncertain. Trimming left V 8 bases short and J 2 bases short, with 8 bases between. The CDR3 has 12 amino acids. CDR1 is LGHDT, CDR2 YNNKEL, per germline (reference sequence).

V is TRBV12-3 or TRBV12-4 and J is TRBJ2-7; the D gene is possibly TRBD1 (6 bases). The V and J ends lost 5 bases and 6 bases respectively, with 8 bases between them. The CDR3 has 11 amino acids. The DNA of the CDR3 is TGTGCCAGCAGTCCAGGGGTCGAGCAGTACTTC. Translation gives CASSPGVEQYF.

For the CDR3, the DNA is TGTGCCTGGAGTGTACGGAAGGGGGGGGAGGCCCAAGAGACCCAGTACTTC. Translating gives CAWSVRKGGEAQETQYF. This sequence joins TRBV30 and TRBJ2-5; perhaps TRBD2 as D (7 bases). V was trimmed by 0 bases and J by 1 base, leaving 18 bases between them. The germline CDR1 and CDR2 sequences are GTSNPN and SVGIG (reference sequence). The CDR3 spans 17 residues.

The rearrangement uses TRBV19 and TRBJ2-5, with TRBD2 matching 13 bases. The CDR3 is 15 residues long. Germline CDR1 is LNHDA and CDR2 is SQIVND (reference sequence). V dropped 9 bases and J dropped 1; count of bases not matched to a gene: 5. The CDR3 region is CARTSGRVRQETQYF. The CDR3 nucleotides read TGTGCCAGAACTAGCGGGAGGGTTCGCCAAGAGACCCAGTACTTC.

V is TRBV18 and J is TRBJ1-6, with TRBD1 matching 10 bases. This CDR3 has 16 residues. In germline, CDR1 is KGHSH, CDR2 LQKENI. J was trimmed by 9 bases and V by 3 bases; bases with no gene match: 8. The DNA for the CDR3 is TGTGCCAGCTCACCCGCACCGACAGGGGGCGGTTCACCCCTCCACTTT. The encoded protein is CASSPAPTGGGSPLHF. Based on the CDR3 plus reference TRBV18 and TRBJ1-6, the full variable domain is NAGVMQNPRHLVRRRGQEARLRCSPMKGHSHVYWYRQLPEEGLKFMVYLQKENIIDESGMPKERFSAEFPKEGPSILRIQQVVRGDSAAYFCASSPAPTGGGSPLHFGNGTRLTVT.

The rearrangement uses TRBV29-1 and TRBJ2-1, with 12 bases aligning to TRBD2. The trim removed 5 bases at V and 6 bases at J, leaving 5 bases unmatched. Germline CDR1 is SQVTM and CDR2 is ANQGSEA. This CDR3 spans 14 amino acids. CDR3 in DNA: TGCAGCGTTCACGGACTAGCGGGATTCAATGAGCAGTTCTTC. Its translation is CSVHGLAGFNEQFF.

The chain joins TRBV5-4 to TRBJ1-3, with D unclear. The germline V gene encodes CDR1 SGHNT and CDR2 YYREEE (reference sequence). The ends were cut back, 6 bases at V and 1 base at J, with 14 bases in the middle. There are 15 residues in the CDR3. CDR3 nucleotide sequence: TGTGCCAGCACTCCGAGTCAGGAGTCTGGAAACACCATATATTTT. Amino acid sequence: CASTPSQESGNTIYF.

The V gene is TRBV18, the J gene TRBJ2-1, with unresolved D. Trimming took off 2 bases at V and 12 bases at J, with 17 bases between the two ends. Germline CDR1 reads KGHSH; CDR2 reads LQKENI. CDR3 length: 14 amino acids. The CDR3 nucleotides are TGTGCCAGCTCACCAAGCGTTAATACTTATTTGCAGTTCTTC. Translated, it gives CASSPSVNTYLQFF.

The chain uses TRBV21-1 and TRBJ2-4; the table's D call TRBD2 went unverified against the DNA. TRBV21-1 is reported as a pseudogene. The CDR3 sequence is 18 residues long. CDR3 sequence reads: CASRGNPGRTLAKNIQYF. CDR3 sequence (DNA): TGTGCCAGCCGCGGGAACCCTGGTAGGACTTTAGCCAAAAACATTCAGTACTTC.

The chain recombines TRBV15 with TRBJ2-1, with D perhaps matching TRBD1 (6 bases). V was trimmed by 3 bases and J by 7 bases, leaving 10 bases between them. The CDR3 has 13 residues. Germline V CDR1 and CDR2: LNHNV, YYDKDF (reference sequence). The CDR3 is CATSRNRVNEQFF. The DNA of the CDR3 is TGTGCCACCAGCAGGAACAGGGTGAATGAGCAGTTCTTC.

The chain employs TRBV18 and TRBJ2-7; 7 bases map to TRBD1. Germline lookup yields CDR1 KGHSH and CDR2 LQKENI. This CDR3 is 17 amino acids long. With V trimmed by 3 bases and J by 2 bases, 13 bases remained unmatched. CDR3: CASSPLQGPIGPYEQYF. The CDR3 DNA is TGTGCCAGCTCACCTTTACAGGGGCCTATAGGTCCCTACGAGCAGTACTTC. Supplemented by reference TRBV18 and TRBJ2-7, the full variable domain reads NAGVMQNPRHLVRRRGQEARLRCSPMKGHSHVYWYRQLPEEGLKFMVYLQKENIIDESGMPKERFSAEFPKEGPSILRIQQVVRGDSAAYFCASSPLQGPIGPYEQYFGPGTRLTVT.

The chain recombines TRBV7-2 with TRBJ2-7; 10 bases line up with TRBD2. With 4 bases clipped from V and 4 bases from J, the junction kept 7 bases outside the gene matches. Germline CDR1 reads SGHTA; CDR2 reads FQGNSA. The CDR3 has 15 residues. The CDR3 bases are TGTGCCAGCAGCTCCAGGACTAGCGGTCGATACGAGCAGTACTTC. Translation: CASSSRTSGRYEQYF.